Listed below are T cell receptor beta chains from one sample, sequenced in a study of shared clonotypes between healthy human individuals. Assay: immunoSEQ multiplex PCR; the TCRdb copy retains only in-frame clones and omits some. This table holds about 1.5 million clones, 95% to 99% found once. The sequencing sample was made of naive CD4+ T cells sorted from blood. The receptors were sampled from a man aged 25 to 40 in good health. The conserved cysteine and the conserved F or W are not part of the CDR3 here.

v_call	j_call	cdr3_aa
TRBV18	TRBJ2-3	ASSLGGTDTQY
TRBV7-8	TRBJ1-5	ASSLVRQGAGNQPQH
TRBV11-2	TRBJ2-7	ASSLGLDSYEQY
TRBV15	TRBJ2-7	ATSSLGEARREQY
TRBV5-1	TRBJ2-7	ASSTGTGVVYEQY
TRBV28	TRBJ2-7	ASSSDYEQY
TRBV11-2	TRBJ2-6	ASNLEHSGANVLT
TRBV15	TRBJ2-1	ATSRVRSGRRDNEQF
TRBV18	TRBJ2-7	ASSPGLAGAEQY
TRBV27	TRBJ2-1	ASGPVAGGYNEQF
TRBV5-1	TRBJ2-7	ASSVDGYEQY
TRBV28	TRBJ1-4	ASSPNRGRGEKLF
TRBV5-1	TRBJ2-5	ASSLGWQGRSLGIGTQY
TRBV10-3	TRBJ1-4	AISAGGFGTNEKLF
TRBV6-5	TRBJ2-7	ASSYSIPSYEQY
TRBV28	TRBJ2-1	ASTRRDEQF
TRBV30	TRBJ2-2	AWSRAGGNTGELF
TRBV2	TRBJ2-2	ASSGPSGNTGELF
TRBV5-5	TRBJ1-5	ASSWDSFSNQPQH
TRBV4-1	TRBJ2-7	ASSQESPSGDTYEQY
TRBV19	TRBJ1-1	ASKGARTATNTEAF
TRBV7-9	TRBJ1-2	ASSLMTGIDGYT
TRBV4-3	TRBJ2-7	ASSPGVAGAYEQY
TRBV15	TRBJ2-1	ATSRGGTSGSFNEQF
TRBV27	TRBJ2-2	ASSAWGGTNTGELF
TRBV5-1	TRBJ2-1	ASSLDLAGGLDEQF
TRBV28	TRBJ2-1	ASSPTPGQGSLGEQF
TRBV9	TRBJ2-1	ASSVTPFTGREGRSEQF
TRBV5-1	TRBJ2-3	ASSLGSGRPSTDTQY
TRBV28	TRBJ2-7	ASSFPSAGSGYEQY
TRBV7-9	TRBJ1-2	ASSPRLPRSYT
TRBV10-3	TRBJ2-3	AITSSSTDTQY
TRBV11-2	TRBJ2-7	ASRVGRGLADYEQY
TRBV7-9	TRBJ1-3	ASSSGTAKTRGNTIY
TRBV5-1	TRBJ2-4	ASSLRGFNIQY
TRBV25-1	TRBJ2-2	ASSRAGGTGELF
TRBV6-1	TRBJ1-1	ASSEGLHTEAF
TRBV5-1	TRBJ1-5	ASSERGVSGQPQH
TRBV6-1	TRBJ2-5	ASSEGSRAQY